This T cell receptor (beta chain) was identified in a study of response to subunit inactivated influenza vaccine (dated by TCRdb to 2017 to 2018). Background on the whole study: Deep quantitative profiling of the T cell receptor repertoire was used in the study to follow responses to a trivalent subunit inactivated influenza vaccine. What the study reported, not specific to this receptor: The authors proposed that each seasonal influenza vaccination may bring in only a limited number of new T cells.

Receptors were amplified or captured by RT-PCR. Instrument used: Illumina HiSeq 2500. In TCRdb, the public reads were trimmed at Q25 with fastp and aligned with MiXCR, with productive beta chains retained. Rows with one shared CDR3 protein collapse into an entry with the most common genes and DNA. The sample yields a few hundred thousand distinct CDR3 sequences; about 20% were counted once. The top ten clones comprise about a tenth of the sample. CDR1 and CDR2, per the germline V gene (reference sequence), are MNHEY and SMNVEV. The CDR3 runs 14 amino acids, cysteine and phenylalanine included. The read is trimmed to its CDR3 DNA, 42 bases read in frame from base 1. V trim: 1 base; J trim: 11 bases; unmatched bases: 6. Regarding this clonotype: Its antigen remains undetermined. Nothing much larger sits one base from this clone, and base qualities are not available.

The material sequenced was PBMCs from blood, taken less than 22 months after vaccination. The TCR sequence derives from a man aged 45 to 70 who received an inactivated influenza vaccine. Donor details come from another sample of the same person, matched by shared clones. The chain couples TRBV27 to TRBJ2-4, and TRBD1 matches 9 of the central bases. The CDR3 in this case is CASSLFGQGFFQYF. The nucleotide sequence is given as TGTGCCAGCAGTTTATTCGGACAGGGGTTTTTTCAGTACTTC.